What follows is one T cell receptor beta chain and its context. The antigen is undetermined. The same CDR3 arises from other DNA sequences in this sample as well. The sample originates from a study of cytomegalovirus exposure and HLA in healthy donors. At the level of the study: Earlier, some 170 million T cells were analyzed, and some 120 million unique TCR beta sequences were found among them. Whole-study findings and limits: Some V segments (TRBV6-2 and TRBV6-3 among them) were excluded as indistinguishable. Clonal expansion was found to be greater in HLA-associated TCR beta chains than in equally common others in a later analysis. It has been reported that TCR beta sequences accurately predicted the HLA-A and HLA-B alleles of most subjects.

V lost 2 bases to trimming and J lost 7 bases, with 14 bases between them. Germline CDR1 reads MNHEY; CDR2 reads SMNVEV (reference sequence). This CDR3 comprises 14 residues. PCR primers comprised 60 Vbeta and 13 Jbeta primers. Assay: immunoSEQ multiplex PCR; the TCRdb copy retains only in-frame clones and omits some. The sample contains some 140,000 clones, approximately 79% of which appear only once. The chain employs TRBV27 and TRBJ1-2; the D is unclear. The sequenced sample was PBMCs. This TCR derives from a man in his forties or fifties in good health and CMV-seropositive. Written as DNA, the CDR3 is TGTGCCAGCAGTTTACTGGGGAGTTCGGGTGGCTACACCTTC. Translating gives CASSLLGSSGGYTF.